This is a list of T cell receptor beta chains from one sample in a study of blood T cell repertoires in COVID-19. The protocol was immunoSEQ multiplex PCR, while the TCRdb copy is restricted to in-frame clones and leaves out a portion. This sample has tens of thousands of clones, with about 86% found just once. Input material: peripheral blood. The source of these receptors is a man aged 50-60 years with active COVID-19. Both conserved end residues are part of each CDR3. D genes are given only for firm matches. The size entry is marked missing in some rows and otherwise reads once, few, many or a size class.

V gene,J gene,clone size,D gene,CDR3 protein,CDR3 DNA
TRBV19,TRBJ1-1,NA,TRBD1,CASSRDRRENAEAFF,TGTGCCAGTAGTAGGGACAGGAGGGAAAATGCTGAAGCTTTCTTT
TRBV7-9,TRBJ2-7,NA,NA,CASSPTVYEQYF,TGTGCCAGCAGCCCGACAGTATACGAGCAGTACTTC
TRBV12-3/TRBV12-4,TRBJ1-2,NA,NA,CAPCGAANYGYTF,TGTGCCCCGTGTGGGGCCGCTAACTATGGCTACACCTTC
TRBV3-1/TRBV3-2,TRBJ2-2,NA,TRBD2,CASSLLAGGNTGELFF,TGTGCCAGCAGCCTGCTAGCGGGGGGAAACACCGGGGAGCTGTTTTTT
TRBV5-1,TRBJ2-7,once,NA,CASSSRGPYEQYF,TGCGCCAGCAGCTCAAGGGGTCCCTACGAGCAGTACTTC
TRBV7-2,TRBJ2-3,NA,TRBD2,CASSLALGLAGTGPSTDTQYF,TGTGCCAGCAGCTTAGCACTTGGACTAGCCGGGACCGGACCAAGCACAGATACGCAGTATTTT
TRBV7-9,TRBJ1-5,NA,TRBD1,CASSFWNLGQGNQPQHF,TGTGCCAGCAGCTTTTGGAATTTGGGACAGGGGAATCAGCCCCAGCATTTT
TRBV14,TRBJ2-2,NA,TRBD2,CASSFGLAGGRLTGELFF,TGTGCCAGCAGCTTCGGACTAGCGGGAGGAAGGTTAACCGGGGAGCTGTTTTTT
TRBV2,TRBJ2-1,NA,NA,CASQSSSYNEQFF,TGTGCCAGCCAGTCCAGCTCCTACAATGAGCAGTTCTTC
TRBV7-3,TRBJ2-3,NA,TRBD2,CASSLGGGLDTQYF,TGTGCCAGCAGCTTAGGCGGGGGGCTGGATACGCAGTATTTT
TRBV6-5,TRBJ1-6,once,NA,CASVVAGANSPLHF,TGTGCCAGCGTTGTTGCAGGGGCTAATTCACCCCTCCACTTT
TRBV6-5,TRBJ1-1,NA,TRBD1,CASSTRQGTEAFF,TGTGCCAGCAGTACCCGACAGGGCACTGAAGCTTTCTTT
TRBV30,TRBJ1-1,once,TRBD1,CACEGGERTEAFF,TGTGCCTGTGAAGGGGGCGAAAGAACTGAAGCTTTCTTT
TRBV6-6,TRBJ1-4,NA,TRBD1,CASGLGQSYATNEKLFF,TGTGCCAGCGGTCTGGGACAGAGTTACGCAACTAATGAAAAACTGTTTTTT
TRBV18,TRBJ1-2,NA,NA,CASSPLKGGEDGYTF,TGTGCCAGCTCACCATTGAAAGGGGGTGAGGATGGCTACACCTTC
TRBV7-9,TRBJ1-2,few,NA,CASSFDREHYGYTF,TGTGCCAGCAGCTTCGACAGAGAACACTATGGCTACACCTTC
TRBV6-5,TRBJ2-4,NA,TRBD1,CASSYSGQGAKNIQYF,TGTGCCAGCAGTTACTCGGGGCAGGGGGCTAAAAACATTCAGTACTTC
TRBV25-1,TRBJ2-5,NA,TRBD1,CAKGTGEETQYF,TGTGCCAAAGGGACAGGGGAGGAGACCCAGTACTTC
TRBV7-8,TRBJ1-2,NA,TRBD1,CASSLAGTGGLTF,TGTGCCAGCAGCTTAGCGGGGACAGGGGGCCTCACCTTC
TRBV4-1,TRBJ1-5,few,TRBD1,CASTERQGVNQPQHF,TGCGCCAGCACCGAAAGACAGGGGGTAAATCAGCCCCAGCATTTT
TRBV29-1,TRBJ2-1,NA,NA,CSVVLGSGSYEQFF,TGCAGCGTCGTCTTAGGGAGCGGGTCGTATGAGCAGTTCTTC
TRBV15,TRBJ1-4,NA,NA,CATSRGRGQEEKLFF,TGTGCCACCAGCAGAGGAAGGGGTCAGGAAGAAAAACTGTTTTTT
TRBV7-3,TRBJ2-1,NA,TRBD1,CASSRQGHNEQFF,TGTGCCAGCAGCAGACAGGGCCACAATGAGCAGTTCTTC
TRBV21-1,TRBJ1-5,NA,NA,CASSKAGLPGNQPQHF,TGTGCCAGCAGCAAAGCGGGCCTGCCTGGCAATCAGCCCCAGCATTTT